The rows below give T cell receptor beta chains drawn from one sample of a study of identical twins. TCRdb re-analysed the 5' RACE reads in MiXCR, keeping a single row per CDR3 protein. This table has just under 550,000 distinct CDR3 sequences, around 15% appearing once. These data were also filed under a second study, of yellow fever vaccine responses in identical twins.

The sequencing sample was made of CD4+ T cells sorted from blood. Receptor source: a woman between 18 and 29 years old in good health. Each CDR3 is given with its conserved first and last residue. Fields, in order: D gene, J gene, clone size, V gene, CDR3 protein, CDR3 DNA. D genes are given only for firm matches. Not every row has a clone size; where given, it reads once, few, many or a size class.

NA,TRBJ1-2,few,TRBV28,CASTRDYGYTF,TGTGCCAGCACCAGGGACTATGGCTACACCTTC
TRBD1,TRBJ1-6,many,TRBV12-3/TRBV12-4,CASRSGTGKGNSPLHF,TGTGCCAGCAGGAGTGGGACAGGGAAGGGCAATTCACCCCTCCACTTT
NA,TRBJ1-3,NA,TRBV19,CASSTDGSGNTIYF,TGTGCCAGTAGTACGGACGGCTCTGGAAACACCATATATTTT
NA,TRBJ2-5,NA,TRBV7-9,CARHTTKKTQYF,TGTGCCAGACACACCACCAAAAAGACCCAGTACTTC
TRBD2,TRBJ2-3,NA,TRBV28,CASSLRRLAEGGDTQYF,TGTGCCAGCAGTTTAAGGAGACTAGCGGAAGGAGGGGATACGCAGTATTTT
NA,TRBJ2-7,many,TRBV11-2,CASSPPDRYEQYF,TGTGCCAGCAGCCCCCCGGACCGTTACGAGCAGTACTTC
NA,TRBJ2-5,few,TRBV29-1,CSADGSRVSGVYQETQYF,TGCAGCGCCGATGGCAGCCGGGTCTCGGGGGTGTACCAAGAGACCCAGTACTTC
NA,TRBJ2-7,NA,TRBV11-2,CASSPGQGGVGEQYF,TGTGCCAGCAGCCCCGGACAGGGAGGGGTTGGAGAGCAGTACTTC
NA,TRBJ2-7,NA,TRBV21-1,CASSEDIPLGEQYF,TGTGCCAGCAGCGAGGACATTCCCCTGGGTGAGCAGTACTTC
NA,TRBJ2-7,NA,TRBV10-3,CAISDPGANSYEQYF,TGTGCCATCAGTGATCCAGGGGCCAACTCCTACGAGCAGTACTTC
NA,TRBJ2-2,NA,TRBV5-1,CASTPGYLGIAGELFF,TGCGCCAGCACCCCGGGTTACTTGGGAATTGCCGGGGAGCTGTTTTTT
NA,TRBJ2-2,many,TRBV12-3/TRBV12-4,CASSWSTGELFF,TGTGCCAGCAGCTGGAGCACCGGGGAGCTGTTTTTT
TRBD2,TRBJ2-3,few,TRBV12-3/TRBV12-4,CASSPREAYTDTQYF,TGTGCCAGCAGTCCTCGGGAGGCTTACACAGATACGCAGTATTTT
NA,TRBJ2-1,NA,TRBV2,CASSEEELFRNEQFF,TGTGCCAGCAGTGAAGAGGAATTATTCCGGAATGAGCAGTTCTTC
TRBD2,TRBJ2-7,few,TRBV5-1,CASSQGLAGPAYEQYF,TGCGCCAGCAGCCAGGGACTAGCGGGCCCCGCCTACGAGCAGTACTTC
TRBD1,TRBJ2-2,few,TRBV3-1,CASSLKAGQATNTGELFF,TGTGCCAGCAGCCTCAAGGCCGGACAGGCGACGAACACCGGGGAGCTGTTTTTT
TRBD1,TRBJ1-6,many,TRBV5-1,CASSLGQGGNSPLHF,TGCGCCAGCAGCTTGGGGCAGGGGGGCAATTCACCCCTCCACTTT
NA,TRBJ2-1,NA,TRBV7-6,CASREGVNSRQFF,TGTGCCAGCAGGGAGGGCGTGAATTCTCGGCAGTTCTTC
NA,TRBJ2-7,NA,TRBV6-5,CASSYSIPLSYEQYF,TGTGCCAGCAGTTACTCGATACCATTATCCTACGAGCAGTACTTC
TRBD1,TRBJ2-1,NA,TRBV7-6,CASSLGQGHFGEQFF,TGTGCCAGCAGCTTAGGACAGGGACATTTTGGTGAGCAGTTCTTC
TRBD2,TRBJ2-7,NA,TRBV9,CASSAGTSGSYEQYF,TGTGCCAGCAGCGCGGGGACTAGCGGGAGTTACGAGCAGTACTTC
NA,TRBJ2-2,few,TRBV20-1,CSAPGTGNTGELFF,TGCAGTGCTCCCGGGACGGGGAACACCGGGGAGCTGTTTTTT
TRBD2,TRBJ2-1,many,TRBV29-1,CSVVLAGKYNEQFF,TGCAGCGTTGTACTAGCGGGGAAGTACAATGAGCAGTTCTTC
TRBD1,TRBJ2-3,NA,TRBV7-7,CASSAGQGAKDTQYF,TGTGCCAGCAGCGCGGGACAGGGGGCAAAAGATACGCAGTATTTT
TRBD1,TRBJ1-4,NA,TRBV9,CASSSTGQGGEKLFF,TGTGCCAGCAGCTCCACGGGACAGGGAGGCGAAAAACTGTTTTTT
TRBD2,TRBJ2-5,NA,TRBV4-1,CASSQDEVVAGVQETQYF,TGCGCCAGCAGCCAAGATGAGGTGGTAGCGGGGGTCCAAGAGACCCAGTACTTC
TRBD2,TRBJ2-1,few,TRBV7-8,CASSLEWAGAHNEQFF,TGTGCCAGCAGCTTAGAGTGGGCGGGAGCCCACAATGAGCAGTTCTTC
TRBD1,TRBJ1-5,few,TRBV12-3/TRBV12-4,CASSYGQGGQPQHF,TGTGCCAGCAGTTACGGACAGGGTGGACAGCCCCAGCATTTT
NA,TRBJ2-6,few,TRBV5-1,CASSPNSGANVLTF,TGCGCCAGCAGCCCTAACTCTGGGGCCAACGTCCTGACTTTC
NA,TRBJ1-4,few,TRBV5-5,CASSLVTVNEKLFF,TGTGCCAGCAGCTTGGTGACAGTTAATGAAAAACTGTTTTTT
NA,TRBJ2-3,many,TRBV24-1,CATSATYTQYF,TGTGCCACCAGTGCGACTTATACGCAGTATTTT
TRBD1,TRBJ2-5,NA,TRBV14,CASSQDWGQKETQYF,TGTGCCAGCAGCCAAGATTGGGGACAGAAAGAGACCCAGTACTTC
NA,TRBJ2-1,many,TRBV15,CATSRGGRNEQFF,TGTGCCACCAGCAGAGGGGGACGGAATGAGCAGTTCTTC
TRBD1,TRBJ1-2,many,TRBV25-1,CASSEQGAYGYTF,TGTGCCAGCAGTGAACAGGGGGCCTACGGCTACACCTTC
NA,TRBJ2-7,NA,TRBV6-5,CASSYSRGASYEQYF,TGTGCCAGCAGTTACTCCCGCGGGGCGAGCTACGAGCAGTACTTC
NA,TRBJ2-5,few,TRBV28,CASNEGRKTQYF,TGTGCCAGCAACGAGGGCAGGAAGACCCAGTACTTC
NA,TRBJ2-3,NA,TRBV29-1,CSVESLGVGDTQYF,TGCAGCGTTGAGTCTTTGGGTGTCGGAGATACGCAGTATTTT
NA,TRBJ2-5,NA,TRBV12-5,CASAQGPTRETQYF,TGTGCTAGTGCTCAAGGACCGACCCGGGAGACCCAGTACTTC
NA,TRBJ2-1,NA,TRBV6-2/TRBV6-3,CASSFGPNNEQFF,TGTGCCAGCAGTTTCGGCCCCAACAATGAGCAGTTCTTC
NA,TRBJ2-1,NA,TRBV20-1,CSAREDKNEQFF,TGCAGTGCTAGAGAAGACAAGAATGAGCAGTTCTTC
TRBD1,TRBJ2-5,few,TRBV7-9,CASSSQGDPNQETQYF,TGTGCCAGCAGCTCACAGGGGGACCCTAATCAAGAGACCCAGTACTTC
NA,TRBJ1-2,many,TRBV5-6,CASSFGTYGYTF,TGTGCCAGCAGCTTCGGGACCTATGGCTACACCTTC
NA,TRBJ2-3,few,TRBV3-1,CASSQGISGSTDTQYF,TGTGCCAGCAGCCAAGGCATAAGCGGGAGCACAGATACGCAGTATTTT
NA,TRBJ1-1,NA,TRBV28,CASSPRRNTEAFF,TGTGCCAGCAGCCCCCGACGGAACACTGAAGCTTTCTTT
NA,TRBJ2-3,NA,TRBV7-6,CASSQFGGPITDTQYF,TGTGCCAGCAGTCAGTTCGGGGGGCCCATCACAGATACGCAGTATTTT
NA,TRBJ2-1,few,TRBV20-1,CSARDQLALPNEQFF,TGCAGTGCTAGAGATCAGCTAGCGTTACCCAATGAGCAGTTCTTC
TRBD2,TRBJ2-7,few,TRBV20-1,CSATGGFYEQYF,TGCAGTGCTACGGGAGGGTTTTACGAGCAGTACTTC
NA,TRBJ2-2,few,TRBV7-3,CASSFRGGVGANTGELFF,TGTGCCAGCAGCTTTAGGGGCGGGGTCGGCGCGAACACCGGGGAGCTGTTTTTT